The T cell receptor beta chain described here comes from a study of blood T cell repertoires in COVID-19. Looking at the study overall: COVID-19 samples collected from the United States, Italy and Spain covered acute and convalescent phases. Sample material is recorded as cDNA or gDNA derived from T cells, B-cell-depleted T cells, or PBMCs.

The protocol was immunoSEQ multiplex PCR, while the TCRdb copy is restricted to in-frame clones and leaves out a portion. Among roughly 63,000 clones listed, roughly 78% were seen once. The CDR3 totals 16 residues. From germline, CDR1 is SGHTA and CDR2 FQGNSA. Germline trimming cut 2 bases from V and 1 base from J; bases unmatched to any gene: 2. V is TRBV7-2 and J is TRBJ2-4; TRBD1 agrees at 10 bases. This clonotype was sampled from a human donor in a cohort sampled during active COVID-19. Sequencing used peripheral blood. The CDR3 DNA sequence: TGTGCCAGCAGCTTAATGGGACAGGGGGCCAAAAACATTCAGTACTTC. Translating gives CASSLMGQGAKNIQYF.